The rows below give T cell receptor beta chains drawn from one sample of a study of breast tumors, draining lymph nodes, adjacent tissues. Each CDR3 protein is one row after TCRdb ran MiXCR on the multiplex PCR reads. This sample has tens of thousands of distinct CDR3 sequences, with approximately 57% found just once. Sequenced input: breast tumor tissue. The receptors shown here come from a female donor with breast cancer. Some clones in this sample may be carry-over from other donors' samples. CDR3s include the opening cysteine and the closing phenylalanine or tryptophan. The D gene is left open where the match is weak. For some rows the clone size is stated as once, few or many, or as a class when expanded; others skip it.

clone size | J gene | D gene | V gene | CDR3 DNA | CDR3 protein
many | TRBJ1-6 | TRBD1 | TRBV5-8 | TGTGCCAGCAGCAAGGGACAGTATAATTCACCCCTCCACTTT | CASSKGQYNSPLHF
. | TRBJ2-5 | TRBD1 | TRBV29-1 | TGCAGCTTCGAGGGGGCCCGGGACCAATCGGGGACCCAGTACTTC | CSFEGARDQSGTQYF
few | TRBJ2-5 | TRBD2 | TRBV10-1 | TGCGCCTGCCCGGGACTAGCCCCTGGGGAGACCCAGTACTTC | CACPGLAPGETQYF
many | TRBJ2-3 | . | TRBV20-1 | TGCAGTGCTAGCCCCTCTTTCTCTTTTTTGGAGGGCCTGTTGGATACGCAGTATTTT | CSASPSFSFLEGLLDTQYF
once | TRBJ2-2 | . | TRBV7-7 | TGTGCTAGCAGGCCCGACGGGGGGGAGCTGTTTTTT | CASRPDGGELFF
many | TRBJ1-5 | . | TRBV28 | TGTGCCAGCAGGCCTGACAGAGCCCCTAGCAATCAGCCCCAGCATTTT | CASRPDRAPSNQPQHF
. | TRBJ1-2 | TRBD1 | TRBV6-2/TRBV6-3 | TGTGCCAGCAGCCCCTTCCCAGGGGGCGATAAGGGCTACACCTTC | CASSPFPGGDKGYTF
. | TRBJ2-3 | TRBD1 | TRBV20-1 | TGCAGTGCTGCAGGGGGCGCGACAGATACGCAGTATTTT | CSAAGGATDTQYF
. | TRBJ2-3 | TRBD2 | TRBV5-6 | TGTGCCAACAGCCGACTAGCGGGAGAGCCAGATACGCAGTATTTT | CANSRLAGEPDTQYF
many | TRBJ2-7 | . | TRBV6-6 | TGTGCCAGCAGTTACTCAGGAGGGACTCACGAGCAGTACTTC | CASSYSGGTHEQYF
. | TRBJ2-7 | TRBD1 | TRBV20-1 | TGCAGTGCTAGAGACCCGGGACAGATCTACGAGCAGTACTTC | CSARDPGQIYEQYF
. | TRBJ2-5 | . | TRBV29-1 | TGCAGCATTTCACTAAGTGGGGAGACCCAGTACTTC | CSISLSGETQYF
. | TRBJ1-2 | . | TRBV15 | TGTGCCACCAGCAGAGGGACAGAGGGGTACGGCTACACCTTC | CATSRGTEGYGYTF
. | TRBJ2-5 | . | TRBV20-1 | TGCAGCGGGCAGCACCAAGAGGCCCAGTACTTC | CSGQHQEAQYF
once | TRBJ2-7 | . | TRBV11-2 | TGTGCCAGCAGCTCTACGACTAGTCGCTACGAGCAGTACTTC | CASSSTTSRYEQYF
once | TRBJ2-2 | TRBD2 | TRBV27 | TGTGCCAGCAGTTTGGCTAGCGGGAGAGGTCGGACCGGGGAGCTGTTTTTT | CASSLASGRGRTGELFF
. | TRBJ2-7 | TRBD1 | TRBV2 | TGTGCCAGCAGTGTTGACAGGGAGTTGGGCGAGCAGTACTTC | CASSVDRELGEQYF
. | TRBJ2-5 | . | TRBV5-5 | TGCGCCAGCAGCTTGGATGCGGGGTTACAAGAGACCCAGTACTTC | CASSLDAGLQETQYF
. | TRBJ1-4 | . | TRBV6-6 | TGTGCCAGCAACAAGGGCGGGGCGGCGGAAAAACTGTTTTTT | CASNKGGAAEKLFF
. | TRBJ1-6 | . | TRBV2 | TGTGCCAGCAGGCACAGGGAGAGCTCCTATAATTCACCCCTCCACTTT | CASRHRESSYNSPLHF
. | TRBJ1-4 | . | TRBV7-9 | TGTGCCAGCAGCTTAGCGCTTGGGGCAACTAATGAAAAACTGTTTTTT | CASSLALGATNEKLFF
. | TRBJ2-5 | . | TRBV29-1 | TGCAGCGTTGTTTACTACTTAGGGGGCTTC | CSVVYYLGGF
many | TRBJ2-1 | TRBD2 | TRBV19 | TGTGCCAGTAGTATGCGTAGCGGGGGCCCCCTTTCCTACAATGAGCAGTTCTTC | CASSMRSGGPLSYNEQFF
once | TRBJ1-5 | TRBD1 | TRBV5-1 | TGCGCCAGCAGCATGGGGGGACAGCCGAATCAGCCCCAGCATTTT | CASSMGGQPNQPQHF
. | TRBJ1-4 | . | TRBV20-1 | TGCAGTGCTAAGACGGTTAATGAAAAACTGTTTTTT | CSAKTVNEKLFF
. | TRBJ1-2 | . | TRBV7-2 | TGTGCCAACACGCCTGGGGAGTCCAACTATGGCTACACCTTC | CANTPGESNYGYTF